This TCR beta chain was sequenced for a study of T cells in tumors after PD-1 blockade. Study-level background: Some patients also took daily vismodegib 150 mg during anti-PD-1 treatment. On average, tumor samples gave some 26,000 TCR templates and 6,041 unique clonotypes.

The repertoire was sequenced with immunoSEQ multiplex PCR; TCRdb's copy has only in-frame clones and lacks some. Of about 4,200 clones in the sample, roughly 73% were seen once. The CDR3 spans 13 residues. V lost 0 bases to trimming and J lost 6 bases, with 9 bases between them. Per germline, CDR1 SGHRS and CDR2 YFSETQ. Described time point: first of two pre-therapy site-matched biopsies 2 to 3 months apart. Genomic DNA template from tumor biopsies or peripheral blood, 616 ng to 6,004 ng input. This sequence joins TRBV5-1 and TRBJ1-1; D not certain. The receptor's source is a human donor with basal cell carcinoma. Sequences were derived from tumor tissue, sampled before anti-PD-1 treatment. The CDR3 DNA reads TGCGCCAGCAGCTTGGAGAGTATTTCTGAAGCTTTCTTT. Translated: CASSLESISEAFF.